This section outlines one TCR beta chain sequence together with its context. Antigen: not known. The table came from immunoSEQ multiplex PCR; TCRdb's copy has only in-frame clones and leaves some out. Of 150,000 or so clones listed, approximately 92% were seen once; the top ten hold around 2.5%. Germline V lookup: CDR1 GTSNPN, CDR2 SVGIG (reference sequence). This CDR3 comprises 14 residues. With V trimmed by 4 bases and J by 7 bases, 7 bases remained unmatched. The record originates from a study of T cell responses to AZD1222 COVID-19 vaccine. Study information: Pooling covered second doses at about 4 or about 12 weeks. Study-wide results and caveats: Two AZD1222 administrations were followed by greater Spike-specific TCR breadth and depth. Reports say nearly half of spike-specific TCRs go after unmutated variant regions. Mostly white British, mostly female donors; authors suggested clonal diversity may be underestimated.

The sequence was collected from an adult in good health. J is TRBJ2-1 and V is TRBV30; TRBD1 aligns across 10 bases. The sample in question was peripheral blood, obtained on day 0 of AZD1222 vaccination. CDR3 nucleotide sequence: TGTGCCTGGACCGGGACAGGGGCTGTAAATGAGCAGTTCTTC. Translation: CAWTGTGAVNEQFF.